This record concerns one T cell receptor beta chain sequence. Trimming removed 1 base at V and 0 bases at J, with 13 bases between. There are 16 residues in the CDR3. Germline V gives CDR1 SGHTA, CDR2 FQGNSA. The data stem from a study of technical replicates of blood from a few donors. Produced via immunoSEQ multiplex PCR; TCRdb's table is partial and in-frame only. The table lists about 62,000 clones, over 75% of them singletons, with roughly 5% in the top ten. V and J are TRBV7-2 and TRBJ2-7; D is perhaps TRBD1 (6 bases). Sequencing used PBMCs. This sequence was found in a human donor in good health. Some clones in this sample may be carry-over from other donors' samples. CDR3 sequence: CASSLVLAGASYEQYF. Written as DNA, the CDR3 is TGTGCCAGCAGCTTAGTGCTCGCAGGGGCCTCCTACGAGCAGTACTTC.